This record concerns one TCR beta chain sequence. Antigen: not known. This sample was taken from a study of cytomegalovirus exposure and HLA in healthy donors. Study summary: Both the roughly 120 validation repertoires and the 500 to 700 first-cohort repertoires used the same platform, as reported by a later analysis. Study-wide results and limits: It was about 180 TCR beta chains that were listed as cytomegalovirus-associated.

Trimming left V 2 bases short and J 2 bases short, with 7 bases between. The CDR3 is 13 residues long. Germline V gene lookup returns CDR1 LNHDA and CDR2 SQIVND (reference sequence). It was the roughly 110-subject validation cohort, separate from the roughly 700-subject first cohort, to which the donors belonged. Method: immunoSEQ multiplex PCR; TCRdb's copy keeps in-frame clones and lacks some. The sample yields about 68,000 clones, roughly nine tenths seen once. Material for sequencing was PBMCs. The source of this sequence is a man between 18 and 35 years old in good health and CMV-seronegative. This chain joins TRBV19 and TRBJ2-7; no firm D call. CDR3 sequence (DNA): TGTGCCAGTAGTATATCTCAGGCCTACGAGCAGTACTTC. Translating it yields CASSISQAYEQYF.